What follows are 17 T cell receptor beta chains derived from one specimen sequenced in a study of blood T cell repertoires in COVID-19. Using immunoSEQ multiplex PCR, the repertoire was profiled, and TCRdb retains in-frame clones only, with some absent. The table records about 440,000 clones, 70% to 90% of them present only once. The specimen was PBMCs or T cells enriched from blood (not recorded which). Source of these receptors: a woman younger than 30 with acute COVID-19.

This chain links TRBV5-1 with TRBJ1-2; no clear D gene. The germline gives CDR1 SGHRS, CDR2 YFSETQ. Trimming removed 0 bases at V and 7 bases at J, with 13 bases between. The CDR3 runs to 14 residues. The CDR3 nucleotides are TGCGCCAGCAGCTTGGGAGCCCCATATCCTGGCTACACCTTC. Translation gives CASSLGAPYPGYTF.

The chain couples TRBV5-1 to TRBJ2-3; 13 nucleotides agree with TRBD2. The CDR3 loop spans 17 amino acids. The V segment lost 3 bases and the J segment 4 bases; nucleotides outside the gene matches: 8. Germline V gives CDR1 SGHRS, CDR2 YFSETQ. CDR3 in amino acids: CASSSTFTSGGADTQYF. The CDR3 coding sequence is TGCGCCAGCAGCTCCACCTTTACTAGCGGGGGGGCAGATACGCAGTATTTT.

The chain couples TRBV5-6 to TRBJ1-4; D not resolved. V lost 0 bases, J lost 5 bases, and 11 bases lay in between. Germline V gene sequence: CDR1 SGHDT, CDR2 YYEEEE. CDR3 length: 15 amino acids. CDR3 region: CASSLGGGSNEKLFF. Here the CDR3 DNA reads TGTGCCAGCAGCTTGGGAGGCGGCTCAAATGAAAAACTGTTTTTT.

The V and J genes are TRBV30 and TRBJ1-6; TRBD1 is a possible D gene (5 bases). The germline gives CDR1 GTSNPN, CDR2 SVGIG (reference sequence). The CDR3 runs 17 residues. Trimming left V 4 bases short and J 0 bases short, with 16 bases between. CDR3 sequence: CAWKALIGGSYNSPLHF. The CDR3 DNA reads TGTGCCTGGAAAGCTCTCATCGGGGGCTCCTATAATTCACCCCTCCACTTT. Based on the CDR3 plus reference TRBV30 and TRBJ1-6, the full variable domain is SQTIHQWPATLVQPVGSPLSLECTVEGTSNPNLYWYRQAAGRGLQLLFYSVGIGQISSEVPQNLSASRPQDRQFILSSKKLLLSDSGFYLCAWKALIGGSYNSPLHFGNGTRLTVT.

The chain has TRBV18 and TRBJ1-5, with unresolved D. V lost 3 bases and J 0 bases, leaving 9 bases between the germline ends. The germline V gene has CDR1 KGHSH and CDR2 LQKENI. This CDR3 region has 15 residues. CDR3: CASSPTLNSNQPQHF. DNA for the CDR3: TGTGCCAGCTCACCGACACTTAATAGCAATCAGCCCCAGCATTTT.

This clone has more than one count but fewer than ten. CDR3 nucleotides: TGTGCCACCAGGGACAGGTTGAACACTGAAGCTTTCTTT. It yields the protein CATRDRLNTEAFF. The V and J genes are TRBV24-1 and TRBJ1-1, with 7 bases lining up with TRBD1. CDR1 is KGHDR and CDR2 is SFDVKD in the germline V gene. The CDR3 has 13 residues. V dropped 7 bases and J dropped 0; count of bases not matched to a gene: 1.

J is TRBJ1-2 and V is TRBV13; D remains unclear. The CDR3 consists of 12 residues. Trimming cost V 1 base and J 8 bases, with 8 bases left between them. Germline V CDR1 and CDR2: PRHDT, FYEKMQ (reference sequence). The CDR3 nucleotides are TGTGCCAGCAGCTTAGAGCATCCCGGCTACACCTTC. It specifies CASSLEHPGYTF.

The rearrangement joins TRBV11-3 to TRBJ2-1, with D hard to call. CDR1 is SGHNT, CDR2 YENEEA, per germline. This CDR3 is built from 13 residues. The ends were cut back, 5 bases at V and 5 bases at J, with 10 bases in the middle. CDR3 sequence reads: CASSGEVHNEQFF. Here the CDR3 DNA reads TGTGCCAGCAGCGGAGAGGTGCACAATGAGCAGTTCTTC.

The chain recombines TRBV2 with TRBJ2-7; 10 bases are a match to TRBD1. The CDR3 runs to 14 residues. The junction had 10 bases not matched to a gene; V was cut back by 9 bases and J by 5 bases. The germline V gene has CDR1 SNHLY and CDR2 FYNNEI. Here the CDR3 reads CARCRDRGTHEQYF. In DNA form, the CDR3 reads TGTGCCAGATGCCGGGACAGGGGAACCCACGAGCAGTACTTC.

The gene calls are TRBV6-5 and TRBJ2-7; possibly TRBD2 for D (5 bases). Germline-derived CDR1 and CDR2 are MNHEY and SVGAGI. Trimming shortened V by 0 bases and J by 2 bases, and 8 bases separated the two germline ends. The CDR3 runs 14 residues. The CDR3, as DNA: TGTGCCAGCAGTTACTCGGACTCGACCTACGAGCAGTACTTC. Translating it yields CASSYSDSTYEQYF.

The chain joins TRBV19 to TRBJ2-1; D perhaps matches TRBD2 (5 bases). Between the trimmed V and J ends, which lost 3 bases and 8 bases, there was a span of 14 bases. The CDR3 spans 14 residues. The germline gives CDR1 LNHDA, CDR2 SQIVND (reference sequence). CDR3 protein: CASSMGESGHEQFF. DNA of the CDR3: TGTGCCAGTAGTATGGGAGAATCAGGACATGAGCAGTTCTTC.

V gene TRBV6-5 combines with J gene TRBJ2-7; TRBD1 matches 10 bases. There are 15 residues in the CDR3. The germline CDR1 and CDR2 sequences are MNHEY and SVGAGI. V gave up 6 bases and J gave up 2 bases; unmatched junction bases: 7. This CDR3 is CASRKSGQGAYEQYF. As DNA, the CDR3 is TGTGCCAGCAGAAAATCCGGACAGGGGGCCTACGAGCAGTACTTC.

The CDR3 loop is CASSLGLAGRKSKHYNEQFF. The CDR3 bases are TGTGCCAGCAGCTTGGGCCTAGCGGGGAGAAAGTCAAAACACTACAATGAGCAGTTCTTC. The chain has TRBV7-3 and TRBJ2-1; 9 positions agree with TRBD2. CDR1 and CDR2 (germline): SGHTA, FQGTGA. Germline trimming cut 3 bases from V and 3 bases from J; bases unmatched to any gene: 18. The length of the CDR3 is 20 residues.

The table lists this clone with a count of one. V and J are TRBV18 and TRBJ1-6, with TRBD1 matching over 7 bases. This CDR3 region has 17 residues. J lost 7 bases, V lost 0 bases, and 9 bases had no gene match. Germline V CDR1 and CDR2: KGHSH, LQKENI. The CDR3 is CASSPPHRQGRNSPLHF. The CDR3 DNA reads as TGTGCCAGCTCACCACCGCACCGACAGGGTCGAAATTCACCCCTCCACTTT.

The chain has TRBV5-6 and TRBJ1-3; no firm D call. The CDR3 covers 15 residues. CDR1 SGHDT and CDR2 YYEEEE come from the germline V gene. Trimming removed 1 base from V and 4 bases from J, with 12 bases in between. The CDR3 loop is CASSLSGGSGNTIYF. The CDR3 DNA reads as TGTGCCAGCAGCTTGTCAGGAGGGTCCGGAAACACCATATATTTT.

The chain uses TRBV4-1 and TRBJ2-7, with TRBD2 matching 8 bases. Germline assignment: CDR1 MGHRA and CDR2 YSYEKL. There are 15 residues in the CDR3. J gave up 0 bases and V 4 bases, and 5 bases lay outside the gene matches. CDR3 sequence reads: CASSPIAGSSYEQYF. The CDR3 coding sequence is TGCGCCAGCAGCCCTATAGCGGGAAGCTCCTACGAGCAGTACTTC.

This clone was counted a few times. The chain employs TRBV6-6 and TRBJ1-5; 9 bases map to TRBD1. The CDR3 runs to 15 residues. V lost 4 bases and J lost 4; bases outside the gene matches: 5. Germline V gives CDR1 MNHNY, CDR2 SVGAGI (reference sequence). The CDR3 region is CASSSTGGVNQPQHF. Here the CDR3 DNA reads TGTGCCAGCAGTTCTACAGGGGGCGTTAATCAGCCCCAGCATTTT.